The rows below give T cell receptor beta chains drawn from one sample of a study of OX40 agonist ivuxolimab in advanced cancers. TCRdb's table, derived via immunoSEQ multiplex PCR, lists solely in-frame clones and lacks some. Of some 60,000 clones in the sample, approximately 94% are singletons; the top ten hold roughly 20%. The input for sequencing was CD4+ or CD8+ T cells sorted from blood, taken in a trial of the OX40 agonist ivuxolimab. The receptors derive from an adult with an advanced solid tumor such as melanoma, head and neck, liver or kidney cancer. The CDR3 runs from the conserved cysteine through the conserved F or W. D genes are given only for firm matches. Clone sizes are given selectively: once, few, many, or a class where the clone is expanded.

D,J,V,size,DNA,CDR3
NA,TRBJ1-1,TRBV5-4,NA,TGTGCCAGCAGCTGGGGGGGGATCAGGGCATCCCGCGGCACTGAAGCTTTCTTT,CASSWGGIRASRGTEAFF
TRBD2,TRBJ2-2,TRBV13,once,TGTGCCACCAAATTTACTAGCGGGAGGGCCGGGGAGCTGTTTTTT,CATKFTSGRAGELFF
NA,TRBJ1-2,TRBV6-1,NA,TGTGCCAGCGGGGGCAGTGGATGGGACGGCTACACCTTC,CASGGSGWDGYTF
TRBD1,TRBJ2-7,TRBV4-1,NA,TGCGCCAGCAGCTCCATGACAGGGGGCGGCTACGAGCAGTACTTC,CASSSMTGGGYEQYF
NA,TRBJ2-3,TRBV7-8,NA,TGTGCCAGCAGCGAAAGCACAGATACGCAGTATTTT,CASSESTDTQYF
TRBD2,TRBJ2-1,TRBV11-3,NA,TGTGCCAGCAGCCAACTAGCGTCTTACAATGAGCAGTTCTTC,CASSQLASYNEQFF
NA,TRBJ2-3,TRBV5-6,NA,TGTGCCAGCAGCCTGGGATTGGCTACGCAGTATTTT,CASSLGLATQYF
NA,TRBJ2-2,TRBV11-2,NA,TGTGCCAGCAGCTTAGGCTACCTAACACAGGGGAGGGGCCGGGAGCTGTTTTTT,CASSLGYLTQGRGRELFF
TRBD2,TRBJ2-1,TRBV9,NA,TGTGCCAGCAGCGTGACTAGCGGGAGGGCCATAAATGAGCAGTTCTTC,CASSVTSGRAINEQFF
NA,TRBJ2-5,TRBV21-1,NA,TGTGCCAGCAGCGAGGGACTGGCACAAGAGACCCAGTACTTC,CASSEGLAQETQYF